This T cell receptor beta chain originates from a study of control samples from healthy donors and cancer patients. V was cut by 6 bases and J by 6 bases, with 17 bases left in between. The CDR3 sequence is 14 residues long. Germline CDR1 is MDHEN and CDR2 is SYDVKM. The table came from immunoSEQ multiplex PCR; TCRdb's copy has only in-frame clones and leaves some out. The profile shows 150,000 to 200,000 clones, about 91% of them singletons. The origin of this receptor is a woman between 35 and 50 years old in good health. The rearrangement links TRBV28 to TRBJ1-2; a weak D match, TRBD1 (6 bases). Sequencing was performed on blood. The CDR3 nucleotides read TGTGCCAGCAGCCCTGACAGGCCAAGAAATGGCTACACCTTC. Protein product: CASSPDRPRNGYTF.